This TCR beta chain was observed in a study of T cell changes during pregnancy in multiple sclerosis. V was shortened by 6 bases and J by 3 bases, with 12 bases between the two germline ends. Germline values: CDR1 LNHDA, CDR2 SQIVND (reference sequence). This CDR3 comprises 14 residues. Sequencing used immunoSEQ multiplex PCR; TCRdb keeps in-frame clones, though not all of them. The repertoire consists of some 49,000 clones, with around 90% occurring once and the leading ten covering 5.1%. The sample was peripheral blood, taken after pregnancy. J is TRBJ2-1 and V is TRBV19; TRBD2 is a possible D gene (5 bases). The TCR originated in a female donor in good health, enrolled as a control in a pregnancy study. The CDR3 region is CASSRGRGYNEQFF. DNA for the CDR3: TGTGCCAGTAGCCGCGGACGGGGCTACAATGAGCAGTTCTTC.